These T cell receptor beta chains were read from a single sample in a study of shared clonotypes between healthy human individuals. Assay: immunoSEQ multiplex PCR; the TCRdb copy retains only in-frame clones and omits some. The repertoire consists of nearly 2 million clones, with roughly 94% occurring once and the leading ten covering roughly 1.2%. The sample comprised naive CD8+ T cells sorted from blood. The receptors shown here come from a man between 18 and 35 years old in good health. Both conserved end residues are part of each CDR3. The D gene is left open where the match is weak. Only some rows state a clone size, as once, few, many or a class for expanded clones.

>-|TRBJ2-7|-|TRBV7-9|13
CASSPGAFYEQYF
TGTGCCAGCAGCCCCGGGGCCTTCTACGAGCAGTACTTC
>-|TRBJ2-3|-|TRBV15|14
CATSRVGSTDTQYF
TGTGCCACCAGCAGAGTCGGTAGCACAGATACGCAGTATTTT
>-|TRBJ1-1|TRBD1|TRBV4-3|16
CASSKQRTGVNTEAFF
TGCGCCAGCAGCAAACAAAGGACAGGAGTGAACACTGAAGCTTTCTTT
>-|TRBJ2-7|-|TRBV11-2|14
CASSLDPVSYEQYF
TGTGCCAGCAGCTTAGACCCCGTCTCCTACGAGCAGTACTTC
>-|TRBJ2-7|TRBD1|TRBV5-5|16
CASSSQPGQSSYEQYF
TGTGCCAGCAGCAGTCAACCGGGACAGAGCTCCTACGAGCAGTACTTC
>-|TRBJ1-2|TRBD1|TRBV9|15
CASSGYRGQDYGYTF
TGTGCCAGCAGCGGATACAGGGGGCAGGACTATGGCTACACCTTC
>-|TRBJ2-5|TRBD2|TRBV7-9|17
CASSSIAGGPTEETQYF
TGTGCCAGCAGCTCCATAGCGGGGGGGCCGACTGAAGAGACCCAGTACTTC
>-|TRBJ2-7|-|TRBV5-5|15
CASSSLQQFSYEQYF
TGTGCCAGCAGCTCCCTACAGCAGTTCTCCTACGAGCAGTACTTC
>-|TRBJ2-3|-|TRBV5-4|12
CASSLYGDTQYF
TGTGCCAGCAGCTTGTACGGAGACACGCAGTATTTT
>-|TRBJ2-1|-|TRBV9|14
CASSVAAGVSEQFF
TGTGCCAGCAGCGTAGCGGCCGGAGTATCAGAGCAGTTCTTC
>-|TRBJ2-6|TRBD2|TRBV4-1|18
CASSQDELAGPGANVLTF
TGCGCCAGCAGCCAAGATGAACTAGCGGGGCCCGGGGCCAACGTCCTGACTTTC
>-|TRBJ2-3|TRBD1|TRBV30|14
CAWSPTGVTDTQYF
TGTGCCTGGAGTCCGACAGGGGTGACGGATACGCAGTATTTT
>-|TRBJ2-2|TRBD2|TRBV7-2|18
CASSQYPGGDQNTGELFF
TGTGCCAGCAGCCAATACCCGGGGGGGGACCAGAACACCGGGGAGCTGTTTTTT
>-|TRBJ2-7|TRBD2|TRBV27|14
CASRGLAGLGEQYF
TGTGCCAGCCGCGGACTAGCGGGACTAGGCGAGCAGTACTTC
>-|TRBJ2-7|-|TRBV12-5|14
CASGLGGGTYEQYF
TGTGCTAGTGGTTTGGGAGGTGGGACCTACGAGCAGTACTTC
>-|TRBJ2-7|TRBD2|TRBV6-1|13
CASLAGAPYEQYF
TGTGCCAGCTTGGCGGGAGCGCCCTACGAGCAGTACTTC
>once|TRBJ2-7|TRBD1|TRBV5-1|15
CASSLRDSGSYEQYF
TGCGCCAGCAGCTTGAGGGACAGCGGCTCCTACGAGCAGTACTTC
>-|TRBJ2-6|TRBD2|TRBV7-9|17
CASSSQTSVSGANVLTF
TGTGCCAGCAGCTCTCAGACTAGCGTCTCTGGGGCCAACGTCCTGACTTTC
>-|TRBJ2-7|-|TRBV7-8|16
CASRLTAGANLYEQYF
TGTGCCAGCAGGTTAACGGCAGGGGCGAACCTCTACGAGCAGTACTTC
>-|TRBJ2-7|TRBD2|TRBV5-1|15
CASSFGLAGTYEQYF
TGCGCCAGCAGCTTCGGACTAGCGGGAACCTACGAGCAGTACTTC
>-|TRBJ2-7|-|TRBV25-1|16
CASSEYGTVEPYEQYF
TGTGCCAGCAGTGAATACGGGACGGTAGAGCCCTACGAGCAGTACTTC
>few|TRBJ1-5|-|TRBV28|14
CASSLRQADQPQHF
TGTGCCAGCAGTCTCCGACAGGCCGATCAGCCCCAGCATTTT
>-|TRBJ2-7|-|TRBV28|15
CASRTLPGVSSEQYF
TGTGCCAGCAGAACCCTCCCGGGGGTATCCTCCGAGCAGTACTTC
>-|TRBJ1-6|-|TRBV9|15
CASSVRDGGYWPLHF
TGTGCCAGCAGCGTCCGGGACGGCGGGTATTGGCCCCTCCACTTT
>-|TRBJ2-1|-|TRBV6-1|17
CASSEATGWGLYNEQFF
TGTGCCAGCAGTGAGGCTACAGGGTGGGGCCTATACAATGAGCAGTTCTTC